These T cell receptor beta chains were read from a single sample in a study of T cell changes during pregnancy in multiple sclerosis. Libraries were prepared by immunoSEQ multiplex PCR; TCRdb keeps only in-frame clonotypes and omits some of them. Among fewer than 60,000 clones listed, around 90% were seen once. Specimen: CD8+ T cells from peripheral blood mononuclear cells, collected after pregnancy. These receptors all come from a female donor with multiple sclerosis, enrolled in a pregnancy study. CDR3s include the opening cysteine and the closing phenylalanine or tryptophan. The D gene is left open where the match is weak. Clone size is stated in some rows and not others, as once, few, many or a class when expanded.

j_call | v_call | clone_size | d_call | cdr3_aa | cdr3_nt
TRBJ1-1 | TRBV7-9 | once | NA | CASSWRDTEAFF | TGTGCCAGCTCCTGGCGGGACACTGAAGCTTTCTTT
TRBJ2-1 | TRBV7-9 | once | NA | CASSTDLVEQFF | TGTGCCAGCAGTACGGACTTAGTTGAGCAGTTCTTC
TRBJ2-1 | TRBV11-3 | NA | TRBD1 | CASSRYTGQGAEQFF | TGTGCCAGCAGCCGTTATACTGGACAGGGGGCCGAGCAGTTCTTC
TRBJ2-3 | TRBV2 | once | NA | CASSAWAGVDTQYF | TGTGCCAGCAGTGCTTGGGCAGGTGTAGATACGCAGTATTTT
TRBJ1-1 | TRBV11-2 | NA | TRBD1 | CASSPWTGPRNTEAFF | TGTGCCAGCAGCCCCTGGACAGGGCCGAGGAACACTGAAGCTTTCTTT
TRBJ1-1 | TRBV9 | NA | NA | CASSRGPEAFF | TGTGCCAGCAGCAGGGGCCCTGAAGCTTTCTTT
TRBJ2-3 | TRBV7-2 | NA | NA | CASSLYPVVDTQYF | TGTGCCAGCAGCTTATACCCGGTGGTAGATACGCAGTATTTT
TRBJ2-7 | TRBV7-9 | once | NA | CASSRRGGSTYEQYF | TGTGCCAGCAGCCGACGAGGTGGCAGCACCTACGAGCAGTACTTC
TRBJ2-1 | TRBV11-3 | NA | TRBD1 | CASSLDTGVYNEQFF | TGTGCCAGCAGCTTAGATACAGGGGTGTACAATGAGCAGTTCTTC
TRBJ2-1 | TRBV7-9 | NA | TRBD2 | CASSSPEAGDNEQFF | TGTGCCAGCAGCTCCCCAGAGGCGGGGGACAATGAGCAGTTCTTC
TRBJ1-2 | TRBV7-9 | NA | TRBD1 | CASSLTGGGGYTF | TGTGCCAGCAGCTTAACAGGGGGCGGTGGCTACACCTTC
TRBJ2-7 | TRBV13 | NA | TRBD1 | CASSPGQAIAYEQYF | TGTGCCAGCAGCCCGGGACAGGCAATTGCCTACGAGCAGTACTTC
TRBJ2-7 | TRBV27 | NA | TRBD1 | CASSPQDRAGYEQYF | TGTGCCAGCAGTCCCCAGGACAGGGCTGGCTACGAGCAGTACTTC
TRBJ2-3 | TRBV9 | NA | NA | CASSGRGATDTQYF | TGTGCCAGCAGCGGCCGGGGGGCGACAGATACGCAGTATTTT
TRBJ2-3 | TRBV13 | NA | TRBD2 | CASSLARLAGGPDTQYF | TGTGCCAGCAGCTTAGCCCGACTAGCGGGGGGGCCAGATACGCAGTATTTT
TRBJ1-5 | TRBV5-8 | NA | TRBD1 | CASSFGQANQPQHF | TGTGCCAGCAGCTTCGGACAGGCTAATCAGCCCCAGCATTTT
TRBJ1-3 | TRBV19 | NA | TRBD1 | CATGQLNTIYF | TGTGCCACGGGACAGTTAAACACCATATATTTT
TRBJ2-2 | TRBV9 | NA | NA | CASSVGRDTYTGELFF | TGTGCCAGCAGCGTAGGTAGGGACACCTACACCGGGGAGCTGTTTTTT
TRBJ1-3 | TRBV15 | NA | NA | CATSRDLDSAGNTIYF | TGTGCCACCAGCAGAGATTTGGACAGCGCAGGAAACACCATATATTTT
TRBJ2-2 | TRBV7-8 | NA | NA | CASSPRAGELFF | TGTGCCAGCAGCCCCCGGGCCGGGGAGCTGTTTTTT
TRBJ1-6 | TRBV28 | NA | NA | CASSDAGGYNSPLHF | TGTGCCAGCAGTGACGCGGGGGGCTATAATTCACCCCTCCACTTT
TRBJ2-2 | TRBV16 | NA | NA | CASSPPAEGGGELFF | TGTGCCAGCAGCCCGCCCGCGGAGGGAGGCGGGGAGCTGTTTTTT
TRBJ1-2 | TRBV6-4 | few | NA | CASSPAGFGYGYTF | TGTGCCAGCAGCCCAGCAGGCTTCGGCTATGGCTACACCTTC
TRBJ1-4 | TRBV5-1 | NA | TRBD1 | CASSHLGQGGEKLFF | TGCGCCAGCAGCCACTTGGGACAGGGCGGTGAAAAACTGTTTTTT
TRBJ2-3 | TRBV19 | NA | NA | CASSWASGTDTQYF | TGTGCCAGCTCTTGGGCTAGCGGCACAGATACGCAGTATTTT
TRBJ1-2 | TRBV7-9 | NA | TRBD1 | CASSLTGGYGYTF | TGTGCCAGCAGCCTAACAGGGGGTTATGGCTACACCTTC